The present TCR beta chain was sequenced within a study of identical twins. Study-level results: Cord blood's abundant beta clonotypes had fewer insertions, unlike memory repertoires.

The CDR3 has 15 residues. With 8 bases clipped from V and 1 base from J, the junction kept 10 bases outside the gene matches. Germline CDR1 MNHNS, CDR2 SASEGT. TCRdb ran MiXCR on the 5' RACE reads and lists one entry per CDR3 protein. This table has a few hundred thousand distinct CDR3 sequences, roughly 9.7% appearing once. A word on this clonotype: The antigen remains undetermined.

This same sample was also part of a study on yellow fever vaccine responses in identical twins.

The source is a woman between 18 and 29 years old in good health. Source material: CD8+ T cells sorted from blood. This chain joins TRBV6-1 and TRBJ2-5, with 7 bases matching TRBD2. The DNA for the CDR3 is TGTGCCAGCGGTACCGGGACTACCCCCCAAGAGACCCAGTACTTC. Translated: CASGTGTTPQETQYF.